The 21 T cell receptor beta chains below were found in one sample sequenced in a study of blood T cell repertoires in COVID-19 (dated by TCRdb to 2018 to 2021). Library preparation was by the immunoSEQ multiplex PCR assay. This immuneACCESS table, as held by TCRdb, lists in-frame sequences with V and J called but not all clones. Of the missing ones, under half trace to an unresolved V gene in checked studies; the others have no known cause. A total of hundreds of thousands of clones appear in this sample, 80% to 90% of them only once. Clones ranked in the top ten supply about 1% of the sample. Sequencing was carried out using PBMCs or T cells enriched from blood (not recorded which). Receptors were obtained from a man aged 45-65 years who had been exposed to COVID-19.

About this clone: Other DNA variants within this sample encode the same CDR3. The chain uses TRBV5-1 and TRBJ1-2; D may be TRBD1 (5 bases). The germline gives CDR1 SGHRS, CDR2 YFSETQ. Between the trimmed V and J ends, which lost 0 bases and 2 bases, there was a span of 8 bases. The CDR3 has 14 residues. The CDR3 protein is CASSLAPGNYGYTF. The CDR3 DNA sequence: TGCGCCAGCAGCTTGGCCCCAGGGAACTATGGCTACACCTTC. Full variable domain (remainder filled in from reference TRBV5-1 and TRBJ1-2): KAGVTQTPRYLIKTRGQQVTLSCSPISGHRSVSWYQQTPGQGLQFLFEYFSETQRNKGNFPGRFSGRQFSNSRSEMNVSTLELGDSALYLCASSLAPGNYGYTFGSGTRLTVV.

The chain uses TRBV12-5 and TRBJ2-3, with 13 bases aligning to TRBD2. The V segment lost 2 bases and the J segment 1 base; nucleotides outside the gene matches: 21. Germline assignment: CDR1 LGHNT and CDR2 FRNRAP. CDR3 size: 23 residues. The CDR3 DNA sequence: TGTGCTAGTGGTTTGACCCCCCTACGACTAGCGGGAGGCGAGGTTGGGGGCACAGATACGCAGTATTTT. This sequence encodes CASGLTPLRLAGGEVGGTDTQYF.

The rearrangement uses TRBV10-3 and TRBJ1-1, with D hard to call. From germline, CDR1 is ENHRY and CDR2 SYGVKD. V lost 0 bases to trimming and J lost 0 bases, with 5 bases between them. The CDR3 runs 14 residues. CDR3 nucleotides: TGTGCCATCAGTGAGTCGATAGTGAACACTGAAGCTTTCTTT. As protein: CAISESIVNTEAFF.

On this clone itself: The junction departs from germline at one end; a sequencing error may be responsible. V gene TRBV7-7 combines with J gene TRBJ2-1, with TRBD2 matching 11 bases. The CDR3 has 15 amino acids. Germline V gives CDR1 SSHAT, CDR2 FNYEAQ (reference sequence). The CDR3 spells CASSLAGGPSNEQFF. Written as DNA, the CDR3 is TGTGCTAGCAGCTTAGCGGGAGGGCCAAGCAATGAGCAGTTCTTC.

The rearrangement links TRBV28 to TRBJ2-6; D is possibly TRBD1 (5 bases). The CDR3 loop spans 17 amino acids. Germline lookup yields CDR1 MDHEN and CDR2 SYDVKM. V was cut by 6 bases and J by 3 bases, with 18 bases left in between. CDR3 DNA sequence: TGTGCCAGCAGACCCCTTGTAGGGGCTGGTGGGGCCAACGTCCTGACTTTC. Translation gives CASRPLVGAGGANVLTF.

Written as DNA, the CDR3 is TGTGCCAGCAGTTACTTAAACGACAGACACCAAGAGACCCAGTACTTC. Protein: CASSYLNDRHQETQYF. The chain is built from TRBV6-6 and TRBJ2-5, with a tentative D call TRBD1 (5 bases). The CDR3 has 16 residues. CDR1 is MNHNY, CDR2 SVGAGI, per germline (reference sequence). V was clipped by 1 base and J by 0 bases, with 12 bases between them.

The chain recombines TRBV10-3 with TRBJ1-2; D is perhaps TRBD1 (6 bases). V was cut by 6 bases and J by 2 bases, with 13 bases left in between. The germline V gene encodes CDR1 ENHRY and CDR2 SYGVKD. This CDR3 has 14 amino acids. The DNA for the CDR3 is TGTGCCATCAGCCCAGGGGAGATCAACTATGGCTACACCTTC. Translated, it gives CAISPGEINYGYTF.

The chain recombines TRBV7-2 with TRBJ1-6; D is uncertain. Germline values: CDR1 SGHTA, CDR2 FQGNSA. The CDR3 has 15 residues. V dropped 7 bases and J dropped 10 bases, with 20 bases sitting between them. This chain's CDR3 is CASTSGSGEGSPLHF. The CDR3 nucleotides are TGTGCCAGCACCTCTGGGTCGGGAGAGGGATCACCCCTCCACTTT.

This clone has only one observation. The chain recombines TRBV4-1 with TRBJ2-3; D is perhaps TRBD2 (6 bases). Germline lookup yields CDR1 MGHRA and CDR2 YSYEKL. Trimming cost V 5 bases and J 6 bases, with 15 bases left between them. This CDR3 is 14 amino acids long. The CDR3 spells CASSSLYAGDTQYF. The CDR3 region has the DNA TGCGCCAGCAGCTCGCTTTACGCGGGGGATACGCAGTATTTT.

The genes are TRBV11-3 and TRBJ2-3; possibly TRBD2 for D (6 bases). Trimming took 1 base from V and 5 from J, leaving 13 bases between them. Looked up from germline, CDR1 is SGHNT and CDR2 is YENEEA. This CDR3 contains 15 residues. The CDR3 sequence is CASSLGGLSVDTQYF. The CDR3 DNA sequence: TGTGCCAGCAGCTTAGGGGGACTTAGCGTAGATACGCAGTATTTT.

V and J are TRBV12-3 or TRBV12-4 and TRBJ1-2; the D is unclear. V was cut by 6 bases and J by 8 bases, with 16 bases left in between. There are 13 residues in the CDR3. The CDR3 is CASRREAFEGYTF. The CDR3 DNA is TGTGCCAGCAGGCGTGAGGCTTTTGAGGGCTACACCTTC.

The V gene is TRBV6-5, the J gene TRBJ1-2; a possible D gene is TRBD1 (6 bases). The CDR3 contains 15 residues. V was pared by 0 bases and J by 9 bases, with 17 bases between. Germline V gene data show CDR1 as MNHEY and CDR2 as SVGAGI. The CDR3 DNA sequence: TGTGCCAGCAGTTACTCCAGGGGCCCGGCACCTCGCTACACCTTC. Residues: CASSYSRGPAPRYTF.

This clone has more than one count but fewer than ten. The chain recombines TRBV3-1 (or the pseudogene TRBV3-2) with TRBJ2-7; 10 nucleotides align to TRBD1. The CDR3 length is 16 residues. J gave up 2 bases and V 4 bases, and 8 bases lay outside the gene matches. From germline, CDR1 is LGHDT and CDR2 YNNKEL (reference sequence). CDR3 bases: TGTGCCAGCAGCCCGCACCCGGGACAGGGGACCTACGAGCAGTACTTC. This translates into CASSPHPGQGTYEQYF.

V gene TRBV27 combines with J gene TRBJ1-5, with D possibly TRBD1 on 5 matching bases. Deletions cut 1 base from V and 9 bases from J, with 10 bases between. The CDR3 loop spans 13 amino acids. The germline V gene encodes CDR1 MNHEY and CDR2 SMNVEV (reference sequence). CDR3 region: CASSLWGGGPQHF. The CDR3 bases are TGTGCCAGCAGTTTATGGGGCGGGGGGCCCCAGCATTTT.

The chain couples TRBV10-1 to TRBJ1-1; 8 nucleotides match TRBD1. The junction had 5 bases not matched to a gene; V was cut back by 5 bases and J by 3 bases. Germline CDR1 is WNHNN and CDR2 is SYGVQD (reference sequence). The CDR3 is made up of 14 amino acids. The CDR3 DNA reads TGCGCCAGCAGTACACAGGGGGAGGACACTGAAGCTTTCTTT. It encodes CASSTQGEDTEAFF.

CDR3 sequence: CASSLESGQGPGGRNSPLHF. The CDR3 coding sequence is TGCGCCAGCAGCCTGGAATCCGGACAGGGGCCCGGGGGCAGAAATTCACCCCTCCACTTT. The chain is built from TRBV4-1 and TRBJ1-6, with 9 positions matching TRBD1. The germline V gene has CDR1 MGHRA and CDR2 YSYEKL. This CDR3 region has 20 residues. The V gene end was trimmed by 4 bases and the J gene end by 7 bases; junction bases not matched to a gene: 20.

This rearrangement joins TRBV21-1 to TRBJ2-7; the D call of TRBD1 is as the table states it, not checked on the DNA. TRBV21-1 constitutes a pseudogene. This CDR3 region has 13 residues. CDR3 amino acids: CASSTYRGAEQYV. Here the CDR3 DNA reads TGTGCCAGCAGCACCTACAGGGGTGCCGAGCAGTACGTC.

The chain couples TRBV5-5 to TRBJ1-2; 8 bases line up with TRBD1. V shed 3 bases and J 3 bases; nucleotides not matched to a gene: 7. The CDR3 is 15 residues long. Germline CDR1 SGHKS, CDR2 YYEKEE (reference sequence). DNA of the CDR3: TGTGCCAGCAGCTATTACAGGGGGGCGGACTATGGCTACACCTTC. It yields the protein CASSYYRGADYGYTF.

V is TRBV18 and J is TRBJ1-1; D ambiguous. The V end lost 6 bases, the J end lost 3 bases, and 14 bases lay between the germline ends. Germline-derived CDR1 and CDR2 are KGHSH and LQKENI. This CDR3 contains 14 residues. The CDR3 nucleotides are TGTGCCAGCTCTCTCGGGGTGTTGGACACTGAAGCTTTCTTT. It specifies CASSLGVLDTEAFF.

V usage is TRBV5-1 and J usage is TRBJ2-7; D is possibly TRBD2 (5 bases). V was cut by 4 bases and J by 0 bases, with 14 bases left in between. This CDR3 has 15 residues. Germline CDR1 is SGHRS and CDR2 is YFSETQ. In DNA, the CDR3 is TGCGCCAGCAGCCAATCCCCGGGGAGCTCCTACGAGCAGTACTTC. The encoded protein is CASSQSPGSSYEQYF. The complete variable domain, with remaining parts taken from reference TRBV5-1 and TRBJ2-7, reads KAGVTQTPRYLIKTRGQQVTLSCSPISGHRSVSWYQQTPGQGLQFLFEYFSETQRNKGNFPGRFSGRQFSNSRSEMNVSTLELGDSALYLCASSQSPGSSYEQYFGPGTRLTVT.

This chain uses TRBV5-6 with TRBJ1-2; TRBD1 might be the D (6 bases). With 0 bases removed from V and 2 bases from J, the gap between germline ends came to 8 bases. This CDR3 spans 14 amino acids. The germline V gene encodes CDR1 SGHDT and CDR2 YYEEEE. The CDR3 nucleotides read TGTGCCAGCAGCTTGGCAGGACAGAACTATGGCTACACCTTC. Translation: CASSLAGQNYGYTF.